This T cell receptor beta chain was recorded in a study of T cells in Graves' hyperthyroidism and ophthalmopathy. There were TCR beta CDR3 regions amplified from RNA transcripts. An initial round of RT-PCR targeting the TCR CDR3 relied on the HTBI primer set. Using its own MiXCR run on the multiplex PCR reads, TCRdb lists one record per CDR3 protein. The profile shows hundreds of thousands of distinct CDR3 sequences, around 42% of them singletons. This CDR3 region has 15 residues. Trimming shortened V by 7 bases and J by 0 bases, and 12 bases separated the two germline ends. Germline CDR1 is LNHDA and CDR2 is SQIVND (reference sequence).

The V and J genes are TRBV19 and TRBJ2-2, with D tentatively TRBD2 (6 bases). Material: peripheral blood or thyroid tissue (not recorded which). The TCR comes from a woman aged 18-35 years with Graves' hyperthyroidism. CDR3 in DNA: TGTGCCAGTACTTCTCTAGCGTCGAACACCGGGGAGCTGTTTTTT. Amino acid sequence: CASTSLASNTGELFF.